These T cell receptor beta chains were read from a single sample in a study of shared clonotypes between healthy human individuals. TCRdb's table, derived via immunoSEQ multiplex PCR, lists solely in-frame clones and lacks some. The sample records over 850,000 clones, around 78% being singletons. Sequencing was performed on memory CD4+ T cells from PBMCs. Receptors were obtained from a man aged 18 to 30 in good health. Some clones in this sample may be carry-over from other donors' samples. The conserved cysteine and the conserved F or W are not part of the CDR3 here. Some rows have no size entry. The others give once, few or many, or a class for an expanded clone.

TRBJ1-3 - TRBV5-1 ASSLEGSNTIY
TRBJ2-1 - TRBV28 ASFSRGHEQF
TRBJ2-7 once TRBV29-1 SATGNTYEQY
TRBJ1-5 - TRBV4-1 ASSQAGGLQPQH
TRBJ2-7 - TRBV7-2 ASSKNRDSLYEQY
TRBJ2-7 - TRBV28 ASSSGQIYEQY
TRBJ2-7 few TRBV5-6 ASSRPGRSSYEQY
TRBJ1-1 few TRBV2 ASSPHSEDAF
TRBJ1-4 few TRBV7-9 ASSLGGTAREKLF
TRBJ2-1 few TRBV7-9 ASSTRTYEPQF
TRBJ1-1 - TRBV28 ASSSIRDTNTEAF
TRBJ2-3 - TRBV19 ASSIRTSSTGSDTQY
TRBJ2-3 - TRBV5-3 ARSGMGRQGGTDTQY
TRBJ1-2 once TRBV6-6 ASSDRGEGYGYT
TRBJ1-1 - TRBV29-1 SGKRQGYTEAF
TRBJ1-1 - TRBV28 ASSPGGANTEAF
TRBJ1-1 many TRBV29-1 SVSMGQGMNTEAF
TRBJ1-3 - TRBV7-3 ASSLNSGNTIY
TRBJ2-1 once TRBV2 ASSVQGRYNEQF
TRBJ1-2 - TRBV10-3 AISSRGEANYGYT
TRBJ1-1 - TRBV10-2 ASTKDNTEAF
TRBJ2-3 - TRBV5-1 ASSLDRPSTDTQY
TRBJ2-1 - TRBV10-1 ASRPAGGDEQF
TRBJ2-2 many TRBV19 ASKRQSNTGELF
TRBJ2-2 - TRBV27 ASSLRVDGELF
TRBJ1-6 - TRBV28 ASSSTMYNSPLH
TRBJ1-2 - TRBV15 ATSRATLRDYGYT
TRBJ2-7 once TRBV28 ASSAPTGRGTYEQY
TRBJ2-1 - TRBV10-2 ASIPGQGIWEQF
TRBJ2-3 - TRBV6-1 ATTVDTHTDTQY
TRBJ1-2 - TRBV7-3 ASSSSGIYGYT
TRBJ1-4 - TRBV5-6 ASTWGGGVNEKLF
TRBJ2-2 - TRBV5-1 ASSPGGPRRTGELF
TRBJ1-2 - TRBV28 ASSLAGVYGYT
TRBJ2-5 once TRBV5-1 ASSLEIGGETQY
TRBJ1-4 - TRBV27 ASSWIGMVANEKLF
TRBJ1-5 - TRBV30 AWSDYRDQPQH
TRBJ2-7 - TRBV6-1 ASSVHRGPSYEQY
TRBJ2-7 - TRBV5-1 ASSLGSAGSYEQY
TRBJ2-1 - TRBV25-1 ASSGDPGLAGGEQF
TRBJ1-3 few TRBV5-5 ASNPSVGSSGNTIY
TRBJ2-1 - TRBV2 ASKENRNNEQF
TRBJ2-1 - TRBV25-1 ASSDPSGSSYNEQF
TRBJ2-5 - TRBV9 ASSPRLLETQY
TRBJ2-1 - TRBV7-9 ASSFSHNEQF
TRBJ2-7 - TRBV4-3 ASSLNSGRAGEQY
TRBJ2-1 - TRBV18 ASSPGLAGSYNEQF
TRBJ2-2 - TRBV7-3 ASSLVPPAGPYNTGELF
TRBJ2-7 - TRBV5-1 ASRSGTGSYEQY
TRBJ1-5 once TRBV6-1 ASSEQVSRGNQPQH
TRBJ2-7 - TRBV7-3 ASSPPPGGGEQY
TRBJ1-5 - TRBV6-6 ATMAGGHQPQH
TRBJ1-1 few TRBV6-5 ASSQGASNTEAF
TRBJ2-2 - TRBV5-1 ASSPDRFNRELF
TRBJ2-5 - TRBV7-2 ASSLLVGGLETQY